This is a list of T cell receptor beta chains from one sample in a study of blood T cells in healthy people across ages. TCRdb ran MiXCR on the 5' RACE reads and lists one entry per CDR3 protein. Of hundreds of thousands of distinct CDR3 sequences in the sample, more than 40% are singletons; the top ten hold around 21%. Sequencing input: blood. Source of these receptors: a man aged 55 to 70 in good health. The CDR3 runs from the conserved cysteine through the conserved F or W. A D gene is named only where the DNA matches it firmly. Only part of the rows carry a size: once, few, many, or a class if the clone is expanded.

.	TRBV20-1	.	TRBJ1-1	CSAGPDATNTEAFF	TGCAGTGCGGGTCCAGATGCTACGAACACTGAAGCTTTCTTT
.	TRBV27	.	TRBJ2-3	CASGRTASTDTQYF	TGTGCCAGCGGAAGGACTGCATCCACAGATACGCAGTATTTT
.	TRBV25-1	.	TRBJ2-7	CASSGEGGYEQYF	TGTGCCAGCAGTGGTGAGGGTGGGTACGAGCAGTACTTC
.	TRBV21-1	.	TRBJ1-1	CASSKEEGEGLNTEAFF	TGTGCCAGCAGCAAAGAGGAAGGGGAGGGCTTGAACACTGAAGCTTTCTTT
.	TRBV12-3/TRBV12-4	.	TRBJ2-1	CASSLFGLSSYNEQFF	TGTGCCAGCAGTTTATTCGGCCTCAGCTCCTACAATGAGCAGTTCTTC
TRBD2	TRBV29-1	.	TRBJ2-5	CSAGTSGVRETQYF	TGCAGCGCTGGGACTAGCGGGGTGAGGGAGACCCAGTACTTC
TRBD1	TRBV12-3/TRBV12-4	.	TRBJ1-1	CASSENRDRGAEAFF	TGTGCCAGCAGTGAAAACCGGGACAGGGGCGCTGAAGCTTTCTTT
TRBD2	TRBV3-1	.	TRBJ2-3	CASSQDRQAGGRDTQYF	TGTGCCAGCAGCCAAGATCGACAAGCGGGGGGGCGGGATACGCAGTATTTT
.	TRBV6-2/TRBV6-3	.	TRBJ2-3	CASSYHRDATDTQYF	TGTGCCAGCAGTTACCACCGGGACGCCACAGATACGCAGTATTTT
TRBD1	TRBV7-2	.	TRBJ1-1	CASSLAPTGIMNTEAFF	TGTGCCAGCAGCTTAGCCCCGACAGGGATCATGAACACTGAAGCTTTCTTT
.	TRBV7-6	few	TRBJ2-7	CASSPDGRTYEQYF	TGTGCCAGCAGCCCCGATGGACGAACTTACGAGCAGTACTTC
.	TRBV6-5	once	TRBJ2-6	CASSWGLSGANVLTF	TGTGCCAGCAGCTGGGGACTCTCTGGGGCCAACGTCCTGACTTTC
.	TRBV3-1	.	TRBJ1-1	CASSQRYVNTEAFF	TGTGCCAGCAGCCAAAGATATGTGAACACTGAAGCTTTCTTT
.	TRBV9	few	TRBJ2-7	CASSPRLGSPYEQYF	TGTGCCAGCAGTCCAAGACTAGGTTCCCCCTACGAGCAGTACTTC
TRBD1	TRBV6-1	.	TRBJ1-2	CASSRPHGQGDGYTF	TGTGCCAGCAGTCGCCCCCATGGACAGGGTGATGGCTACACCTTC
.	TRBV6-2/TRBV6-3	few	TRBJ2-7	CASSLDGNGEQYF	TGTGCCAGCAGCCTTGACGGGAATGGGGAGCAGTACTTC
TRBD1	TRBV27	.	TRBJ2-3	CASSLRDRNTDTQYF	TGTGCCAGCAGTTTAAGGGACAGGAACACAGATACGCAGTATTTT
.	TRBV9	few	TRBJ2-7	CASSVAGDPELYEQYF	TGTGCCAGCAGCGTAGCAGGGGACCCGGAGTTATACGAGCAGTACTTC
TRBD1	TRBV20-1	.	TRBJ1-6	CSAQTGGSPLHF	TGCAGTGCCCAGACAGGGGGTTCACCCCTCCACTTT
TRBD1	TRBV4-1	many	TRBJ2-7	CASSQETGSYYEQYF	TGCGCCAGCAGCCAAGAGACAGGGTCTTACTACGAGCAGTACTTC
TRBD1	TRBV6-5	once	TRBJ2-5	CASGGQGDETQYF	TGTGCCAGCGGGGGACAGGGGGACGAGACCCAGTACTTC
TRBD1	TRBV4-1	.	TRBJ2-7	CAGSQRKQGGLYEQYF	TGCGCCGGCAGCCAAAGAAAACAGGGGGGCCTCTACGAGCAGTACTTC
.	TRBV20-1	.	TRBJ2-5	CSAGPLETQYF	TGCAGTGCGGGCCCTCTGGAGACCCAGTACTTC
TRBD2	TRBV7-2	few	TRBJ2-6	CASSLRGLAGGTSGANVLTF	TGTGCCAGCAGCTTAAGGGGGCTAGCGGGGGGGACCTCTGGGGCCAACGTCCTGACTTTC
.	TRBV20-1	few	TRBJ2-1	CSARSDPGRSNEQFF	TGCAGTGCTAGATCCGACCCAGGGAGGTCAAATGAGCAGTTCTTC
TRBD1	TRBV7-2	.	TRBJ2-7	CASSLVGQLPLREQYF	TGTGCCAGCAGCTTAGTGGGACAGCTACCACTACGCGAGCAGTACTTC
.	TRBV10-2	.	TRBJ1-2	CASSEARRGYGYTF	TGCGCCAGCAGTGAGGCAAGACGGGGCTACGGCTACACCTTC
.	TRBV7-2	.	TRBJ1-2	CASSFRDGGGYTF	TGTGCCAGCAGCTTCCGGGACGGAGGGGGCTACACCTTC
TRBD1	TRBV27	many	TRBJ2-7	CASSSGTGIYEQYF	TGTGCCAGCAGTTCCGGGACAGGGATATACGAGCAGTACTTC